This T cell receptor beta chain was documented in a study of cytomegalovirus exposure and HLA in healthy donors. A note on this clone: Its target is not known.

Study conclusions and caveats: Later, TCR association rates were found to vary by HLA locus, highest for DRB1 and lowest for HLA-C. The likely explanation for a cluster of highly shared sequence variants was sequencing artifact. Reportedly, diagnosis of cytomegalovirus status by the classifier showed high specificity and sensitivity.

Researchers ran the PCR with 60 Vbeta and 13 Jbeta primers. TCRdb's copy holds only in-frame clones and misses some; the assay was immunoSEQ multiplex PCR. The sample is made up of tens of thousands of clones, and the top ten hold about 2.2% of it. The source material was PBMCs. This sequence was found in a female donor in good health and CMV-seronegative.

The DNA for the CDR3 is TGTGCCAGCAGTGACTCGAGAGGGTTCGGGGTGAACACTGAAGCTTTCTTT. The encoded protein is CASSDSRGFGVNTEAFF. The chain carries TRBV6-4 and TRBJ1-1; no clear D gene. Germline CDR1 and CDR2: MRHNA and SNTAGT. The CDR3 extends over 17 amino acids. V was clipped by 0 bases and J by 0 bases, with 14 bases between them.